This T cell receptor beta chain was sequenced during a study of T cells after yellow fever vaccination. Study-wide results and caveats: Abundant clonotypes (contaminants from the bulk population) could be present in FACS-sorted repertoires. Post-booster reappearance was seen for most primary-vaccination clones (around 96% CD4, roughly 86% CD8). Weaker in magnitude, the secondary response showed a faster peak on day 5 versus 15.

As for this clonotype: Antigen: not known.

The 5'RACE template-switching step produced TCR cDNA and added a universal primer site and UMIs. One entry per CDR3 protein, called by TCRdb with MiXCR from the 5' RACE reads. This table holds 350,000 to 450,000 distinct CDR3 sequences, about 6% found once. The material sequenced was PBMCs, taken 5 days after the yellow fever booster vaccination. This receptor was obtained from a man aged 25-40 years who received the YFV17D yellow fever vaccine.

The CDR3 DNA follows: TGCAGTGCTCCTCAGGGGTCGCTTTACAATGAGCAGTTCTTC. Translating it yields CSAPQGSLYNEQFF. The rearrangement links TRBV20-1 to TRBJ2-1, with D possibly being TRBD1 (6 bases). CDR1 and CDR2 from the germline V gene are DFQATT and SNEGSKA (reference sequence). The CDR3 contains 14 residues. V was pared by 5 bases and J by 4 bases, with 15 bases between.